The present T cell receptor beta chain was sequenced within a study of T-cell reconstitution after alpha-beta-depleted transplantation in children. This clonotype was seen more than once but under ten times. TCRbeta library construction was performed incorporating unique molecular identifiers. TCRdb called the PCR reads again in MiXCR, with one record for every CDR3 protein. Here the sample spans roughly 500,000 distinct CDR3 sequences, 18% being singletons. This specimen was PBMCs from the stem cell graft donor, taken from the stem cell graft. The TCR originated in a human donor who donated a stem cell graft to a child with acute lymphoblastic leukemia.

CDR3 in DNA: TGTGCCAGCTCCCCGGCGGGGCTAGGGACTGAAGCTTTCTTT. The encoded protein is CASSPAGLGTEAFF. The chain is built from TRBV18 and TRBJ1-1; maybe TRBD1 (5 bases). The CDR3 length is 14 residues. Germline CDR1 KGHSH, CDR2 LQKENI. The V and J ends lost 6 bases and 5 bases respectively, with 16 bases between them. The full variable domain, with the rest looked up from reference TRBV18 and TRBJ1-1, is NAGVMQNPRHLVRRRGQEARLRCSPMKGHSHVYWYRQLPEEGLKFMVYLQKENIIDESGMPKERFSAEFPKEGPSILRIQQVVRGDSAAYFCASSPAGLGTEAFFGQGTRLTVV.